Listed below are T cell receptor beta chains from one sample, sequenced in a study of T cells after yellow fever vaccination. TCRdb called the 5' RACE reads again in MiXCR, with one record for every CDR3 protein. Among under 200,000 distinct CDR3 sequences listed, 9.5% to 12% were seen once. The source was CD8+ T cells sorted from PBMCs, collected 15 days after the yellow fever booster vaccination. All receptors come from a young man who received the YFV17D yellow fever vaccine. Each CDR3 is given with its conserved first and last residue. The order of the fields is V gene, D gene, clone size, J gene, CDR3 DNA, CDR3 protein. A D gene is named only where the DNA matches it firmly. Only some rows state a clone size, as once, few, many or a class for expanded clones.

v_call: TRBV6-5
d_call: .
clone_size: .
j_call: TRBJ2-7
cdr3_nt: TGTGCCAGCAGTTATGACGGGACGGGGCCTACCTACGAGCAGTACTTC
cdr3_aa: CASSYDGTGPTYEQYF

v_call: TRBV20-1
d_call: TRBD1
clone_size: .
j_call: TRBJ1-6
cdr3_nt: TGCAGTGCTAGAGATCCCACCACAGTACAACACAGGGGTTATTACTCACCCCTCCACTTT
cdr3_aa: CSARDPTTVQHRGYYSPLHF

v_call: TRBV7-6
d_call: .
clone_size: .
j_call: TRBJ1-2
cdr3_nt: TGTGCCAGGTCACAGGGCTTGGGGCCGAACTATGGCTACACCTTC
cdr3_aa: CARSQGLGPNYGYTF

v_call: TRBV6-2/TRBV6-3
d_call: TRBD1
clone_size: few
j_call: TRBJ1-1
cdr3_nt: TGTGCCAGCAGTTACAACAGACAGGGGCGGGCTGAAGCTTTCTTT
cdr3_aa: CASSYNRQGRAEAFF

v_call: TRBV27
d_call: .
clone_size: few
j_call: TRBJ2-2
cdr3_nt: TGTGCCAGCAGCCCTTGGACAGGGAGGGTCGGGGAGCTGTTTTTT
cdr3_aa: CASSPWTGRVGELFF

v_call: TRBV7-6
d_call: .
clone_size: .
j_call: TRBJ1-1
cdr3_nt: TGTGCCAGCAGCACGGATAACGACGGTGCGAGCGCTTTCTTT
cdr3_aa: CASSTDNDGASAFF

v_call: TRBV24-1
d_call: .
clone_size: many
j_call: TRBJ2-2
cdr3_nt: TGTGCCACCAGCGAAACAGGGAGAAGCGGGGAGCTGTTTTTT
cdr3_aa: CATSETGRSGELFF

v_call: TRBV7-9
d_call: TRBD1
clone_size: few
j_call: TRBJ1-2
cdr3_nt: TGTGCCAGCAGCGGATTAACAGGGGACAGAGTGGCTAACTATGGCTACACCTTC
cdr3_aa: CASSGLTGDRVANYGYTF

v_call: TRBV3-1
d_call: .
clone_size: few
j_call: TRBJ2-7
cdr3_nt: TGTGCCAGCAGCCAAGAACCCCGCTACGAGCAGTACTTC
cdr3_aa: CASSQEPRYEQYF

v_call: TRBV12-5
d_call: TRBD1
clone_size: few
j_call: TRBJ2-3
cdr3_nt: TGTGCTAGTGGTTTAGCCGGGACAGGGGAAGATACGCAGTATTTT
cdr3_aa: CASGLAGTGEDTQYF

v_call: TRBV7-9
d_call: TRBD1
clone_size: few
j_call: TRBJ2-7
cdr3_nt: TGTGCCAGCAGCAGCTCCAGGGGACAGGGGTGGTACGAGCAGTACTTC
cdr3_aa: CASSSSRGQGWYEQYF

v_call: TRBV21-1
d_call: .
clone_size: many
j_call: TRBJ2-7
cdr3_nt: TGTGCCAGCAGCCCTCCTAGGACGGGGGCTTACGAGCAGTACTTC
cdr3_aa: CASSPPRTGAYEQYF

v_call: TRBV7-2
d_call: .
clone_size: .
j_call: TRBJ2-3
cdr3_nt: TGTGCCAGCAGCGCCCGGGTGGGACGCACAGATACGCAGTATTTT
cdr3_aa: CASSARVGRTDTQYF

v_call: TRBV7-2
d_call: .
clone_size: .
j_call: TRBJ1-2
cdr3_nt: TGTGCCAGCAGCCTTCCAAGGGGGGGCGATGACTATGGCTACACCTTC
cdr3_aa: CASSLPRGGDDYGYTF

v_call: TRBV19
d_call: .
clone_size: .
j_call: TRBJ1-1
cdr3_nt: TGTGCCAGTACGATTAGAGGGTCGGCGAACACTGAAGCTTTCTTT
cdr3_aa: CASTIRGSANTEAFF

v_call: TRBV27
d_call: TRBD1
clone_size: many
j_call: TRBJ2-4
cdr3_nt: TGTGCCAGCAGGCAGACAGGGGAAAACATTCAGTACTTC
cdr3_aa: CASRQTGENIQYF

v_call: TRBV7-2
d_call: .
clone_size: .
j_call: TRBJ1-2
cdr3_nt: TGTGCCAGCAGCTTACCGAACAGTTATGGCTACACCTTC
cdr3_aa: CASSLPNSYGYTF

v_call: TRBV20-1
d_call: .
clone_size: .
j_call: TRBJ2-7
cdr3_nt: TGCAGTGCTAGTCAGCTGGAAGAGCAGTACTTC
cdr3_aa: CSASQLEEQYF

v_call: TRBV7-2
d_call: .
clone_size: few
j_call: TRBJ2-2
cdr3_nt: TGTGCCAGCAGCTCGCTGGGGGCGGGGGACGGGGAGCTGTTTTTT
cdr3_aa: CASSSLGAGDGELFF

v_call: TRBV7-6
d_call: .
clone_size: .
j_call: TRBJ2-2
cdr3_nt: TGTGCCAGCAGCTTGGAAATTGGGACCCCCCGTCTCACCGGGGAGCTGTTTTTT
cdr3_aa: CASSLEIGTPRLTGELFF

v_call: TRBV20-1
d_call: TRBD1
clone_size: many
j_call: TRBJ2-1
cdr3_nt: TGCAGTGCTCCCAACCCCGGACAGGGTTACAATGAGCAGTTCTTC
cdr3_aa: CSAPNPGQGYNEQFF

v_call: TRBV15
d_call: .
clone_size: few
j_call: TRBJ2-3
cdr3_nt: TGTGCCACCAGCAGAGATCGGGGGGCCGGGGACACAGATACGCAGTATTTT
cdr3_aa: CATSRDRGAGDTDTQYF

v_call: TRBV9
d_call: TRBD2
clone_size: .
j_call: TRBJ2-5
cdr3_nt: TGTGCCAGCAGCGTAGCGGACTCTAGCGGGGGCCAAGGAACCCAGTACTTC
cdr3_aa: CASSVADSSGGQGTQYF

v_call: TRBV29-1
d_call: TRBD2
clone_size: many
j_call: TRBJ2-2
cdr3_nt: TGCAGCGCAAAAACTAGCGGGGGGCCGAACACCGGGGAGCTGTTTTTT
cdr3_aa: CSAKTSGGPNTGELFF

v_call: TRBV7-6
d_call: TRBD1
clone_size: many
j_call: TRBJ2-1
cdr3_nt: TGTGCCAGCAGCCAGGGTTCAGTGACGGTAGACAGGGCCTACAATGAGCAGTTCTTC
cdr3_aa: CASSQGSVTVDRAYNEQFF

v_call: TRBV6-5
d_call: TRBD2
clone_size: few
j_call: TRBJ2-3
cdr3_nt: TGTGCCAGCAGCGATCGGCGGGGGATATCTAGCACAGATACGCAGTATTTT
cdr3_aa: CASSDRRGISSTDTQYF

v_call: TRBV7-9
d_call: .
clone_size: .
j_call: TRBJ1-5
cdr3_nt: TGTGCCAGCAGCTTAGGGGCGCCGTATAGCAATCAGCCCCAGCATTTT
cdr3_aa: CASSLGAPYSNQPQHF

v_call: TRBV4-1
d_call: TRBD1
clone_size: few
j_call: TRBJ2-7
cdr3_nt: TGCGCCAGCAGCCAGGGGACAGGTCCAGCCTACGAGCAGTACTTC
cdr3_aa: CASSQGTGPAYEQYF

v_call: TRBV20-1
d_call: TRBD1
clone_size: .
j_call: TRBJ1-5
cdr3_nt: TGCAGTGCGATCTACCGGGACAGGGGTCGGAATCAGCCCCAGCATTTT
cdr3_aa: CSAIYRDRGRNQPQHF

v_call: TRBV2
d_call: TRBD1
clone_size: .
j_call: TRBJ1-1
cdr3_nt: TGTGCCAGCAATGCCCACGGACAGGGGGCTCCTGAAGCTTTCTTT
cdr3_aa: CASNAHGQGAPEAFF

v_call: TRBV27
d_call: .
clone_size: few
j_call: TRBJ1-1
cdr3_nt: TGTGCCAGCAGTTCCTCACTCGGGGTCGCTGAAGCTTTCTTT
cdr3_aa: CASSSSLGVAEAFF

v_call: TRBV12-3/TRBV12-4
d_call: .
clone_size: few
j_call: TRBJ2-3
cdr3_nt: TGTGCCAGCAGTTTAGCTTACTCGGGCGCAGATACGCAGTATTTT
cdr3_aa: CASSLAYSGADTQYF

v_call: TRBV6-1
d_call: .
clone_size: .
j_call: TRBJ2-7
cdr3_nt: TGTGCCAGCAGCGGGTTTGGGGGGCGGATTTACGAGCAGTACTTC
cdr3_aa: CASSGFGGRIYEQYF

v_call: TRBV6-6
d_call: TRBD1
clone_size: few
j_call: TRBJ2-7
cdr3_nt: TGTGCCAGCAGGGTCCTCGGGACAGGGGAAGGGAACTCCTACGAGCAGTACTTC
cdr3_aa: CASRVLGTGEGNSYEQYF

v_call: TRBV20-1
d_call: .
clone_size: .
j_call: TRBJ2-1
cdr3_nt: TGCAGTGCTAGAGTTACTACTGGGGTGCTAGGTGAGCAGTTCTTC
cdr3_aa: CSARVTTGVLGEQFF

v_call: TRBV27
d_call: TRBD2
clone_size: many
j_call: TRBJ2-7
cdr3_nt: TGTGCCAGTAGCTCGGGGGGACCCTACGAGCAGTACTTC
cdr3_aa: CASSSGGPYEQYF

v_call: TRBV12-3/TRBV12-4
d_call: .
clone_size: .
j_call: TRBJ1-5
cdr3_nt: TGTGCCAGCAGTATAGGAGCGATTAGCAATCAGCCCCAGCATTTT
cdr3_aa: CASSIGAISNQPQHF

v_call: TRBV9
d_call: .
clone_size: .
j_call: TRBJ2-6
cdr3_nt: TGTGCCAGCAGCGAGGGGTTAACCTCTGGGGCCAACGTCCTGACTTTC
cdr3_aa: CASSEGLTSGANVLTF

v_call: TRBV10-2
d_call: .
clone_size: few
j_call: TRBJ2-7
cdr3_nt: TGCGCCAGCAGAACCGGGACTGCCTACGAGCAGTACTTC
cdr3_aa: CASRTGTAYEQYF

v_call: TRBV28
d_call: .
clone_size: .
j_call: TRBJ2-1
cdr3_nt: TGTGCCAGCAGCCCGACCGGGTTTAGCTCCTACAATGAGCAGTTCTTC
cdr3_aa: CASSPTGFSSYNEQFF